The 19 T cell receptor beta chains reported below all come from one sample, sequenced in a study of cytomegalovirus exposure and HLA in healthy donors. Researchers ran the PCR with 60 Vbeta and 13 Jbeta primers. Data came from immunoSEQ multiplex PCR; TCRdb stores just in-frame clones and leaves some out. The table has 120,000 or so clones, around 83% seen once. The sequencing sample was made of PBMCs. These receptors were collected from a woman aged 55-70 years in good health and CMV-seropositive.

This clone was detected only a few times. The genes are TRBV5-4 and TRBJ2-5; 7 bases line up with TRBD2. This CDR3 is 17 amino acids long. Trimming took 0 bases from V and 4 from J; bases not matched to a gene: 12. In germline, CDR1 is SGHNT, CDR2 YYREEE (reference sequence). CDR3 sequence (DNA): TGTGCCAGCAGCTTGGGGATTGGGGCGGGAGAGCGAGAGACCCAGTACTTC. It translates to CASSLGIGAGERETQYF.

The genes are TRBV5-1 and TRBJ2-7; maybe TRBD1 (6 bases). The CDR3 is 16 residues long. The germline V gene has CDR1 SGHRS and CDR2 YFSETQ. V was cut by 4 bases and J by 6 bases, with 23 bases left in between. The CDR3 reads CASSPDPQGLSVEQYF. The CDR3 nucleotides are TGCGCCAGCAGCCCGGACCCACAGGGTTTATCTGTCGAGCAGTACTTC.

The chain joins TRBV18 to TRBJ2-1; 7 nucleotides line up with TRBD1. The V gene end was trimmed by 3 bases and the J gene end by 7 bases; junction bases not matched to a gene: 12. CDR1 and CDR2 from the germline V gene are KGHSH and LQKENI. The CDR3 has 16 residues. CDR3 protein: CASSPLTGAIRNEQFF. The CDR3 DNA is TGTGCCAGCTCACCCCTTACAGGGGCCATCCGGAATGAGCAGTTCTTC. Based on the CDR3 plus reference TRBV18 and TRBJ2-1, the full variable domain is NAGVMQNPRHLVRRRGQEARLRCSPMKGHSHVYWYRQLPEEGLKFMVYLQKENIIDESGMPKERFSAEFPKEGPSILRIQQVVRGDSAAYFCASSPLTGAIRNEQFFGPGTRLTVL.

This chain joins TRBV10-3 and TRBJ2-7; no clear D. CDR3 length: 12 residues. CDR1 is ENHRY, CDR2 SYGVKD, per germline. V lost 11 bases and J lost 0, with 11 bases in between. CDR3 region: CAALTPSYEQYF. CDR3 sequence (DNA): TGTGCCGCTCTGACACCCTCCTACGAGCAGTACTTC.

The chain carries TRBV6-4 and TRBJ2-1; 7 positions match TRBD1. Germline V lookup: CDR1 MRHNA, CDR2 SNTAGT. The CDR3 is made up of 15 amino acids. With 2 bases clipped from V and 3 bases from J, the junction kept 4 bases outside the gene matches. In DNA form, the CDR3 reads TGTGCCAGCAGTGACGCAGGGGGTGTCTACAATGAGCAGTTCTTC. Translated: CASSDAGGVYNEQFF.

The chain links TRBV10-3 to TRBJ2-3; no firm D call. Germline V lookup: CDR1 ENHRY, CDR2 SYGVKD. Trimming took off 4 bases at V and 0 bases at J, with 8 bases between the two ends. The CDR3 extends over 14 amino acids. DNA of the CDR3: TGTGCCATCAGTGTTGAGGAAAGCACAGATACGCAGTATTTT. Residues: CAISVEESTDTQYF.

J is TRBJ2-2 and V is TRBV2; 12 nucleotides align to TRBD2. Germline CDR1 and CDR2: SNHLY and FYNNEI. Trimming cost V 7 bases and J 3 bases; bases outside gene matches: 18. The CDR3 is 20 amino acids. CDR3 protein: CASTSTGTSGSEGHTGELFF. The CDR3, as DNA: TGTGCCAGCACCTCAACCGGGACTAGCGGGTCAGAGGGGCACACCGGGGAGCTGTTTTTT.

The chain uses TRBV4-2 and TRBJ2-2, with 7 positions matching TRBD2. The junction had 7 bases not matched to a gene; V was cut back by 0 bases and J by 6 bases. The germline V gene encodes CDR1 LGHNA and CDR2 YNFKEQ. The CDR3 is 16 residues long. The CDR3 reads CASSQEGGGLAGELFF. The DNA of the CDR3 is TGTGCCAGCAGCCAAGAGGGGGGGGGTTTAGCCGGGGAGCTGTTTTTT.

The V and J genes are TRBV30 and TRBJ1-2; 9 nucleotides align to TRBD1. The CDR3 is 17 amino acids. Germline loops: CDR1 GTSNPN, CDR2 SVGIG (reference sequence). J was trimmed by 6 bases and V by 2 bases; bases with no gene match: 16. In nucleotides, the CDR3 is TGTGCCTGGAGTTCCTCTTATGCCGGGACAGGGTCCCATGGCTACACCTTC. Its protein product is CAWSSSYAGTGSHGYTF.

The V call is TRBV6-6, the J call TRBJ1-1; 8 bases line up with TRBD1. Unmatched junction bases numbered 8, after V lost 5 bases and J lost 0 bases. The CDR3 is 16 residues long. The V gene's germline CDR1 is MNHNY and CDR2 SVGAGI (reference sequence). The CDR3 DNA is TGTGCCAGCAGTGCACCGGGACAGGTGATGAACACTGAAGCTTTCTTT. Protein sequence: CASSAPGQVMNTEAFF.

The chain links TRBV6-5 to TRBJ1-5; 7 bases line up with TRBD1. CDR1 is MNHEY, CDR2 SVGAGI, per germline. The CDR3 has 13 residues. V lost 5 bases to trimming and J lost 4 bases; unmatched junction nucleotides: 2. The CDR3 nucleotides are TGTGCCAGCAGTGTGGACAGGAATCAGCCCCAGCATTTT. Its protein product is CASSVDRNQPQHF.

The chain couples TRBV2 to TRBJ1-3; D unclear. CDR1 and CDR2 from the germline V gene are SNHLY and FYNNEI. The CDR3 spans 16 residues. V lost 4 bases and J lost 0, with 13 bases in between. CDR3 nucleotide sequence: TGTGCCAGCAGTGGTAACTTATTTAGCTCTGGAAACACCATATATTTT. It specifies CASSGNLFSSGNTIYF.

The chain recombines TRBV6-5 with TRBJ2-7; the D is unclear. Germline loops: CDR1 MNHEY, CDR2 SVGAGI. This CDR3 comprises 13 residues. Trimming removed 4 bases at V and 5 bases at J, with 12 bases between. The CDR3 nucleotides read TGTGCCAGCAGTTCCCAGACGAGGAACGAGCAGTACTTC. Its translation is CASSSQTRNEQYF.

This chain joins TRBV7-6 and TRBJ1-3; 8 nucleotides line up with TRBD1. Germline V gene data show CDR1 as SGHVS and CDR2 as FNYEAQ. J gave up 3 bases and V 6 bases, and 4 bases lay outside the gene matches. The CDR3 spans 14 residues. This CDR3 is CASSRQGFGNTIYF. The CDR3 region has the DNA TGTGCCAGCAGTCGACAGGGGTTTGGAAACACCATATATTTT.

The chain is built from TRBV6-5 and TRBJ1-5; no clear D gene. The germline V and J ends were trimmed by 8 bases and 2 bases, with 10 bases remaining between them. Germline V gene lookup returns CDR1 MNHEY and CDR2 SVGAGI. The CDR3 runs 13 residues. The DNA for the CDR3 is TGTGCCAGCCGGCGGGGTCGCAATCAGCCCCAGCATTTT. Translation: CASRRGRNQPQHF.

In regard to this clone: The junction departs from the called germline gene at one end, perhaps through a read error. DNA for the CDR3: TGTTCCAGCAGCCGCCAAGAGACCCAGTACTTC. Translating gives CSSSRQETQYF. The J gene is TRBJ2-5, the V gene TRBV7-9; unclear D gene. CDR1 SEHNR and CDR2 FQNEAQ come from the germline V gene (reference sequence). CDR3 size: 11 residues.

The J gene is TRBJ2-6, the V gene TRBV7-9; a possible D gene is TRBD2 (5 bases). The CDR3 is 18 amino acids. CDR1 and CDR2 (germline): SEHNR, FQNEAQ (reference sequence). The germline V and J ends were trimmed by 5 bases and 2 bases, with 19 bases remaining between them. Here the CDR3 reads CASSTNRPGSAGANVLTF. Written as DNA, the CDR3 is TGTGCCAGCAGCACTAATAGGCCGGGGAGTGCTGGGGCCAACGTCCTGACTTTC. Variable domain in full (rest from reference TRBV7-9 and TRBJ2-6): DTGVSQNPRHKITKRGQNVTFRCDPISEHNRLYWYRQTLGQGPEFLTYFQNEAQLEKSRLLSDRFSAERPKGSFSTLEIQRTEQGDSAMYLCASSTNRPGSAGANVLTFGAGSRLTVL.

This chain joins TRBV29-1 and TRBJ1-1; D gene ambiguous. Germline values: CDR1 SQVTM, CDR2 ANQGSEA. The CDR3 sequence is 15 residues long. The germline V and J ends were trimmed by 6 bases and 0 bases, with 17 bases remaining between them. The CDR3 region has the DNA TGCAGCGTCCGAGGCGGGTGGGCTATGAACACTGAAGCTTTCTTT. This sequence encodes CSVRGGWAMNTEAFF.

The gene calls are TRBV9 and TRBJ2-7, with D possibly matching TRBD1 (6 bases). V was shortened by 4 bases and J by 3 bases, with 17 bases between the two germline ends. This CDR3 has 15 residues. Germline CDR1 SGDLS, CDR2 YYNGEE. The CDR3 DNA sequence: TGTGCCAGCAGCCCAAGGGGGACCGCCGGCTACGAGCAGTACTTC. It codes for CASSPRGTAGYEQYF.